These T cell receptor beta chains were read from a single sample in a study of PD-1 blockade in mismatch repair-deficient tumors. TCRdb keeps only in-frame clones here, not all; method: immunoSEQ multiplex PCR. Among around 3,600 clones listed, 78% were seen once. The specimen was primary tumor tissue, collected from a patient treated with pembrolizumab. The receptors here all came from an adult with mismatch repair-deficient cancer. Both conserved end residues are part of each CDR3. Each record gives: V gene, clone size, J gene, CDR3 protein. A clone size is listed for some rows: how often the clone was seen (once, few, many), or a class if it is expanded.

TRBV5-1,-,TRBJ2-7,CASSPSGRNYYEQYF
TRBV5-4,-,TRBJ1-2,CASSSGSDNYGYTF
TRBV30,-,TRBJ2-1,CAWSEGVSLKQFF
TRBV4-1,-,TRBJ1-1,CASSRDRETFF
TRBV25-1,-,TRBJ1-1,CASSAFRDSTEAFF
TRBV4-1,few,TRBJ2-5,CASSLIPGTGVEETQYF
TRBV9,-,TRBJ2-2,CASSAGNTGELFF
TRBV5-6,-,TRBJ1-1,CASSLVTREGETEAFF
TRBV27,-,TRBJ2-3,CASSLTMKQITDTQYF
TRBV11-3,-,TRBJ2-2,CASSRLRQGLNTGELFF
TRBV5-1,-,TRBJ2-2,CASSFQMGQVGELFF
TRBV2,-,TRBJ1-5,CASSGQGFGQPQHF
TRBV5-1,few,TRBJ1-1,CASRPGQNTEAFF
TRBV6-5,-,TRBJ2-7,CASSSGTGSYEQYF
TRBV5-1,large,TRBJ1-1,CASRVEGANTEAFF
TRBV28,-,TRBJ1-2,CASRREQGLGYGYTF
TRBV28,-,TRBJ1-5,CASSFLQGESQPQHF
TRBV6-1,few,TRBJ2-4,CASSGGLAGGTKNIQYF
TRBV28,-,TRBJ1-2,CASSLPRGYGYTF
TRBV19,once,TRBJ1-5,CASSIAPIQGYSNQPQHF
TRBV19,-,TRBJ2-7,CASSIAGVREQYF
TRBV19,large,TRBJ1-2,CATESSTYGYTF
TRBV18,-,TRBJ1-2,CASSPLGQGNNYGYTF
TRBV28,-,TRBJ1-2,CASGGSYGYTF
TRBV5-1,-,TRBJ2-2,CASGADHNTGELFF
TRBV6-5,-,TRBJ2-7,CASRRDTVYEQYF
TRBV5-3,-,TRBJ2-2,CARSLGQGKAGELFF
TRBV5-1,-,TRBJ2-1,CASSLALTSGSSSYNEQFF
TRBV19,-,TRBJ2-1,CASSIGLAGDTEQFF
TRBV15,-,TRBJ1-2,CATGRTANYGYTF
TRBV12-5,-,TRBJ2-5,CASGTGQGETQYF
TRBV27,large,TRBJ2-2,CASSYVGRNTGELFF
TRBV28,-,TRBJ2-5,CASSNRLANSAQYF